The source of this TCR beta chain is a study of blood T cell repertoires in COVID-19. The CDR3 spans 14 residues. V shed 4 bases and J 1 base; nucleotides not matched to a gene: 0. Germline CDR1 is MDHEN and CDR2 is SYDVKM. Profiling relied on immunoSEQ multiplex PCR, and the TCRdb table lists in-frame clones only, not all of them. The sample gives fewer than 400,000 clones, roughly 89% of which show up once; approximately 9% is in the top ten. The chain links TRBV28 to TRBJ2-2; 7 nucleotides agree with TRBD2. Sequences were obtained from PBMCs or T cells enriched from blood (not recorded which). This TCR derives from a woman aged 18 to 35 who had recovered from COVID-19. The DNA of the CDR3 is TGTGCCAGCAGTTGGGGGGGGAACACCGGGGAGCTGTTTTTT. Encoded protein: CASSWGGNTGELFF.